Sequencing of this T cell receptor (beta chain) was carried out in a study of beta chain features in type 1 diabetes. Study observations and caveats: Patients with Type 1 diabetes showed moderately but significantly shorter TCRB CDR3s in all four CD4+ subsets.

Sorting that relied on CD45RO/CCR7/CD25/CD127/CD95/CD27 yielded CD4+ naive, central memory, regulatory and stem cell-like memory cells. This clone came up a few times. Antigen specificity is unknown. Germline V lookup: CDR1 MDHEN, CDR2 SYDVKM. With V trimmed by 6 bases and J by 13 bases, 11 bases remained unmatched. The CDR3 covers 14 residues. The authors reverse transcribed all of the isolated RNA, so sequencing captured expressed TCRB transcripts. TCRdb's table, derived via immunoSEQ multiplex PCR, lists solely in-frame clones and lacks some. The data show 200,000 to 250,000 clones, roughly 13% seen once.

This sequence joins TRBV28 and TRBJ1-6; 8 bases are a match to TRBD1. The sequenced sample was naive CD4+ T cells from blood. This TCR derives from a man aged 25 to 45 with type 1 diabetes. Here the CDR3 reads CASRLRDRSRPLHF. DNA for the CDR3: TGTGCCAGCAGACTCCGGGACAGGTCCAGGCCCCTCCACTTT.